One sample yielded the 25 T cell receptor beta chains listed below, sequenced in a study of brain metastases from non-small cell lung cancer. Profiled with immunoSEQ multiplex PCR; TCRdb holds only in-frame clones, not every one. Among about 4,500 clones listed, around 87% were seen once. Sequencing used primary lung tumor tissue. Receptor source: a donor older than 35 with non-small cell lung cancer.

This clone was counted a single time. The chain joins TRBV6-5 to TRBJ1-1; TRBD1 might be the D (5 bases). The CDR3 is 16 residues long. Trimming pared 0 bases from V and 2 bases from J, leaving 13 bases between. Germline CDR1 and CDR2: MNHEY and SVGAGI. CDR3 region: CASSYSFRQGNTEAFF. CDR3 bases: TGTGCCAGCAGTTACTCTTTCCGGCAGGGCAACACTGAAGCTTTCTTT.

On this clone: This CDR3 is missing its conserved last phenylalanine or tryptophan, likely due to a read error. No DNA is shown, since the ends of the CDR3 on it are uncertain; the CDR3 is the one TCRdb lists. The V and J genes are TRBV12-5 and TRBJ1-1; TRBD1 reflects the table's D call only, with no check against the DNA. The CDR3 sequence runs 10 residues, both termini included. Germline V gene data show CDR1 as LGHNT and CDR2 as FRNRAP. The CDR3 loop is CASGLGRALE.

In regard to this clone: One junction end does not reproduce the germline sequence, and a read error may be involved. The chain couples TRBV2 to TRBJ2-5; D unclear. The CDR3 has 13 residues. Germline values: CDR1 SNHLY, CDR2 FYNNEI. CDR3 nucleotides: TGTGCCAGCAGTGTAGGGTTCCAAGAGATCCAGTACTTC. Amino acid sequence: CASSVGFQEIQYF.

This clone was counted a single time. The V gene is TRBV30, the J gene TRBJ1-2; no clear D. CDR1 and CDR2 (germline): GTSNPN, SVGIG (reference sequence). V lost 6 bases and J lost 2, with 16 bases in between. There are 14 residues in the CDR3. In nucleotides, the CDR3 is TGTGCCTGTCTTACTACGGGCCCAAACTATGGCTACACCTTC. This translates into CACLTTGPNYGYTF. Combining the CDR3 with reference TRBV30 and TRBJ1-2 gives the whole variable domain SQTIHQWPATLVQPVGSPLSLECTVEGTSNPNLYWYRQAAGRGLQLLFYSVGIGQISSEVPQNLSASRPQDRQFILSSKKLLLSDSGFYLCACLTTGPNYGYTFGSGTRLTVV.

CDR3 amino acids: CASSSGAVWDTEKLFF. The DNA for the CDR3 is TGTGCCAGCAGCTCGGGGGCCGTTTGGGACACCGAAAAACTGTTTTTT. This chain connects TRBV7-2 to TRBJ1-4; D is possibly TRBD1 (6 bases). Germline V gene sequence: CDR1 SGHTA, CDR2 FQGNSA. The CDR3 length is 16 residues. V lost 4 bases and J 8 bases, leaving 20 bases between the germline ends.

J is TRBJ2-7 and V is TRBV15, with D perhaps TRBD2 (5 bases). Trimming stripped 0 bases from V and 5 bases from J, with 23 bases between. The CDR3 spans 18 residues. In germline, CDR1 is LNHNV, CDR2 YYDKDF (reference sequence). CDR3 coding DNA: TGTGCCACCAGCAGAGATAAAGAGGGCCCATACCGACCACACGAGCAGTACTTC. It yields the protein CATSRDKEGPYRPHEQYF.

This clone was recorded a few times. This rearrangement joins TRBV18 to TRBJ1-2, with a tentative D call TRBD1 (6 bases). Trimming shortened V by 6 bases and J by 1 base, and 18 bases separated the two germline ends. Per the germline V gene, CDR1 is KGHSH and CDR2 is LQKENI. The length of the CDR3 is 16 residues. Here the CDR3 DNA reads TGTGCCAGCTCCCCCGATTCGACAGGTTATAACTATGGCTACACCTTC. The encoded protein is CASSPDSTGYNYGYTF.

The chain has TRBV4-2 and TRBJ1-5, with D hard to call. With 0 bases removed from V and 0 bases from J, the gap between germline ends came to 6 bases. Per the germline V gene, CDR1 is LGHNA and CDR2 is YNFKEQ. This CDR3 region has 15 residues. DNA of the CDR3: TGTGCCAGCAGCCAAGATCTAGCTAGCAATCAGCCCCAGCATTTT. Its translation: CASSQDLASNQPQHF.

The chain has TRBV13 and TRBJ1-1; D remains ambiguous. Per germline, CDR1 PRHDT and CDR2 FYEKMQ (reference sequence). V lost 2 bases and J 4 bases, leaving 8 bases between the germline ends. The CDR3 runs 13 residues. CDR3 nucleotides: TGTGCCAGCAGCTTAAACCCCCCCACTGAAGCTTTCTTT. It yields the protein CASSLNPPTEAFF.

The J gene is TRBJ1-5, the V gene TRBV19; D may be TRBD1 (6 bases). V gave up 7 bases and J gave up 3 bases, with 16 bases separating them. Germline CDR1 is LNHDA and CDR2 is SQIVND (reference sequence). The CDR3 has 15 residues. This CDR3 reads CASTLGWGPNQPQHF. For the CDR3, the DNA is TGTGCCAGTACCCTGGGGTGGGGGCCCAATCAGCCCCAGCATTTT.

In its sample, this clone was seen once. The chain employs TRBV10-3 and TRBJ2-4; 8 bases agree with TRBD1. CDR3 size: 12 residues. V lost 0 bases and J lost 16; bases outside the gene matches: 5. Per the germline V gene, CDR1 is ENHRY and CDR2 is SYGVKD. The CDR3: CAISESGTGIYF. In DNA form, the CDR3 reads TGTGCCATCAGTGAGTCGGGGACAGGCATATACTTC.

This sequence joins TRBV5-6 and TRBJ2-4, with D possibly called TRBD1 or TRBD2 (5 bases each). V lost 4 bases, J lost 9 bases, and 17 bases lay in between. Per germline, CDR1 SGHDT and CDR2 YYEEEE. The CDR3 runs 14 residues. CDR3 in DNA: TGTGCCAGCAGCGGGGACGGGGCTCTGGGCATTCAGTACTTC. It translates to CASSGDGALGIQYF. The variable domain in full, completed from reference TRBV5-6 and TRBJ2-4, reads DAGVTQSPTHLIKTRGQQVTLRCSPKSGHDTVSWYQQALGQGPQFIFQYYEEEERQRGNFPDRFSGHQFPNYSSELNVNALLLGDSALYLCASSGDGALGIQYFGAGTRLSVL.

This clone has a single count. V usage is TRBV21-1 and J usage is TRBJ2-7; whether TRBD1, the table's D call, matches the DNA was not checked. TRBV21-1 is a pseudogene. This CDR3 contains 14 residues. CDR3 bases: TGTGCCAGTAGCATGCGGGGACAGGGGTCCGAGCAGTACTTC. This codes for CASSMRGQGSEQYF.

The V gene is TRBV7-9, the J gene TRBJ2-2; D remains unclear. This CDR3 spans 11 amino acids. The V and J ends lost 3 bases and 9 bases respectively, with 5 bases between them. Germline values: CDR1 SEHNR, CDR2 FQNEAQ (reference sequence). The CDR3 loop reads CASSFGWELFF. The CDR3 bases are TGTGCCAGCAGCTTCGGGTGGGAGCTGTTTTTT.

In regard to this clone: At one of its ends the junction is not consistent with the germline gene, which may arise from a read error. V usage is TRBV6-1 and J usage is TRBJ1-1; D is unclear. CDR3 length equals 13 residues. Germline lookup yields CDR1 MNHNS and CDR2 SASEGT. The CDR3 DNA is TGTGCCAGCAGCGAAGTCATGAACACTGAAGCTTTCTTT. This translates into CASSEVMNTEAFF.

The chain links TRBV9 to TRBJ1-6; TRBD1 agrees at 9 bases. Germline CDR1 reads SGDLS; CDR2 reads YYNGEE. The trim removed 0 bases at V and 10 bases at J, leaving 5 bases unmatched. This CDR3 region has 15 residues. In nucleotides, the CDR3 is TGTGCCAGCAGCGTAGAGGGACAGGGCAGGTCACCCCTCCACTTT. Residues: CASSVEGQGRSPLHF.

On this clone itself: At one end, the junction sequence differs from germline, possibly due to a read error. The chain employs TRBV18 and TRBJ2-7; 8 bases fit TRBD1. The CDR3 is made up of 12 amino acids. Germline values: CDR1 KGHSH, CDR2 LQKENI. CDR3 bases: TGTGCCAGCTCACCTACGACAGGGGAGCAGGACTTC. This sequence encodes CASSPTTGEQDF.

J is TRBJ1-2 and V is TRBV9; possibly TRBD1 for D (6 bases). The CDR3 consists of 15 residues. Germline CDR1 and CDR2: SGDLS and YYNGEE. The germline V and J ends were trimmed by 3 bases and 6 bases, with 18 bases remaining between them. The CDR3 DNA sequence: TGTGCCAGCAGCGCAGCGCCTAAGGGACAAAATGGCTACACCTTC. As protein: CASSAAPKGQNGYTF.

This chain uses TRBV7-2 with TRBJ1-1; D call uncertain. Germline V gives CDR1 SGHTA, CDR2 FQGNSA. The V end was cut by 3 bases, the J end by 0 bases, with 14 bases between. CDR3 length equals 16 residues. Here the CDR3 reads CASSLRQEPVNTEAFF. Here the CDR3 DNA reads TGTGCCAGCAGCTTGCGGCAGGAACCCGTGAACACTGAAGCTTTCTTT.

Concerning this clone itself: A read error may produce the germline difference seen at one junction end. The CDR3: CVSGSGQDSGNTIYF. CDR3 bases: TGTGTTAGTGGTTCTGGACAGGACTCTGGAAACACCATATATTTT. This chain connects TRBV12-5 to TRBJ1-3, with 7 bases lining up with TRBD1. The V gene's germline CDR1 is LGHNT and CDR2 FRNRAP. This CDR3 is 15 amino acids long.

This clone was recorded only once. This sequence joins TRBV3-1 (or the pseudogene TRBV3-2) and TRBJ1-2; a weak D match, TRBD1 (6 bases). Per germline, CDR1 LGHDT and CDR2 YNNKEL (reference sequence). Trimming took off 4 bases at V and 3 bases at J, with 18 bases between the two ends. The CDR3 extends over 16 amino acids. The CDR3 coding sequence is TGTGCCAGCAGCCGAAAATGGGACAACGATTACTATGGCTACACCTTC. Translated, it gives CASSRKWDNDYYGYTF.

As concerns this clone: The same CDR3 can be traced to other DNA sequences in this sample. The chain carries TRBV19 and TRBJ2-1; 10 positions agree with TRBD2. V was pared by 4 bases and J by 4 bases, with 4 bases of the junction left unmatched. The CDR3 has 15 amino acids. Germline V gene lookup returns CDR1 LNHDA and CDR2 SQIVND (reference sequence). The CDR3 region has the DNA TGTGCCAGTAGTAAGCGGGAGGGAGGTTACAATGAGCAGTTCTTC. It codes for CASSKREGGYNEQFF.

V usage is TRBV7-2 and J usage is TRBJ2-7; 9 nucleotides agree with TRBD1. This CDR3 has 18 residues. V dropped 5 bases and J dropped 1; count of bases not matched to a gene: 15. CDR1 is SGHTA, CDR2 FQGNSA, per germline. The CDR3 DNA sequence: TGTGCCAGCAGCCTAGAAGATACGGGACAGGGAGGATCCTACGAGCAGTACTTC. Its translation is CASSLEDTGQGGSYEQYF.

This clone turned up a few times. The V and J genes are TRBV28 and TRBJ1-5, with 7 bases that match TRBD1. This CDR3 comprises 14 residues. The germline V gene has CDR1 MDHEN and CDR2 SYDVKM. The V segment lost 6 bases and the J segment 3 bases; nucleotides outside the gene matches: 5. The chain's CDR3 is CASRKQGHNQPQHF. In DNA, the CDR3 is TGTGCCAGCAGAAAACAGGGGCACAATCAGCCCCAGCATTTT.

This chain links TRBV5-8 with TRBJ2-2; 7 nucleotides match TRBD2. Per the germline V gene, CDR1 is SGHTS and CDR2 is YDEGEE. The CDR3 is 16 amino acids. Unmatched junction bases numbered 6, after V lost 1 base and J lost 3 bases. The CDR3 DNA is TGTGCCAGCAGCTTGATCGGGAGGCGGGACACCGGGGAGCTGTTTTTT. Its protein product is CASSLIGRRDTGELFF.